This T cell receptor (beta chain) was documented in a study of T cell repertoires in cytomegalovirus infection. Study details: Recently identified HLA-C-restricted and well-studied HLA-B-restricted CMV epitopes were used. CMV infection plus the matching HLA type was flagged by public TCR beta signatures.

The CDR3 spans 15 residues. Trimming took 5 bases from V and 1 from J, leaving 14 bases between them. Germline CDR1 MNHEY, CDR2 SMNVEV (reference sequence). TCRdb reprocessed the reads via MiXCR and lists one record per CDR3 protein. Of roughly 500,000 distinct CDR3 sequences listed, roughly a third are singletons. On this clonotype: Its specificity is unknown.

This sequence was found in a human donor in good health (CMV status not recorded). Some clones in this sample may be carry-over from other donors' samples. This chain joins TRBV27 and TRBJ1-1; D uncertain. The sample here was cultured PBMCs, taken from culture after CMV antigen stimulation. CDR3: CASSPPPWPNTEAFF. The CDR3 DNA reads TGTGCCAGCAGTCCTCCCCCCTGGCCGAACACTGAAGCTTTCTTT.